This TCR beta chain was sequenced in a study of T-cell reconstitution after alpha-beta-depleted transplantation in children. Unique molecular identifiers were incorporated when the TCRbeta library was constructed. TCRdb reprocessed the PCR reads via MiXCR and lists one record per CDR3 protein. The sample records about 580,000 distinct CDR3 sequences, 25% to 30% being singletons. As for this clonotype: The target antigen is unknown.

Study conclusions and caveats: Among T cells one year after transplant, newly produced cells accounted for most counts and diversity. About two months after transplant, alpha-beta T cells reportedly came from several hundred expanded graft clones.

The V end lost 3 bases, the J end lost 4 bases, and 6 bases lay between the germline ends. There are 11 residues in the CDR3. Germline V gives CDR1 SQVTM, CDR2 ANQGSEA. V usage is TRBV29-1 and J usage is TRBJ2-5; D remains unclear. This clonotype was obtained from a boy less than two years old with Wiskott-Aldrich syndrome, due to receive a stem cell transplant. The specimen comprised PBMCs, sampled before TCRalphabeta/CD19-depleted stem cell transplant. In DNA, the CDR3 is TGCAGCGTTGACGTCGGAGAGACCCAGTACTTC. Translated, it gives CSVDVGETQYF. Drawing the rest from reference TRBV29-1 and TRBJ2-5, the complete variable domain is SAVISQKPSRDICQRGTSLTIQCQVDSQVTMMFWYRQQPGQSLTLIATANQGSEATYESGFVIDKFPISRPNLTFSTLTVSNMSPEDSSIYLCSVDVGETQYFGPGTRLLVL.